The entry below describes one T cell receptor (beta chain). These data belong to a study of blood T cell repertoires in COVID-19. Generated by immunoSEQ multiplex PCR, the TCRdb table keeps only in-frame clones and is missing some. The sample consists of about 160,000 clones, 80% to 85% of them appearing once. Input material: peripheral blood. The clonotype originates from an elderly woman with active or convalescent COVID-19.

The CDR3 region has the DNA TGCAGCGTTGCGGGGGGGACAGGGGGAATGAACACTGAAGCTTTCTTT. Its protein product is CSVAGGTGGMNTEAFF. This chain links TRBV29-1 with TRBJ1-1; 11 bases fit TRBD1. Trimming cost V 4 bases and J 0 bases; bases outside gene matches: 7. Per germline, CDR1 SQVTM and CDR2 ANQGSEA. CDR3 size: 16 residues.